What follows are 15 T cell receptor beta chains derived from one specimen sequenced in a study of cytomegalovirus exposure and HLA in healthy donors. Clones were read by immunoSEQ multiplex PCR, and TCRdb kept only the in-frame ones, dropping some. The table records tens of thousands of clones, roughly 95% of them present only once. Material: PBMCs. These receptors all come from a woman under 30 in good health and CMV-seropositive.

The genes are TRBV5-1 and TRBJ1-5; D call uncertain. V gave up 0 bases and J gave up 6 bases, with 10 bases separating them. CDR3 length equals 14 residues. Germline-derived CDR1 and CDR2 are SGHRS and YFSETQ. The CDR3 DNA follows: TGCGCCAGCAGCTTGGGGTTGGAGGGTCAGCCCCAGCATTTT. It translates to CASSLGLEGQPQHF.

This clone has only one observation. This chain joins TRBV27 and TRBJ1-3, with D maybe TRBD1 (5 bases). CDR1 MNHEY and CDR2 SMNVEV come from the germline V gene (reference sequence). The CDR3 length is 16 residues. V was trimmed by 4 bases and J by 2 bases, leaving 15 bases between them. In DNA, the CDR3 is TGTGCCAGCAGTTCTGTTCAGGGAAAGGCTGGAAACACCATATATTTT. Encoded protein: CASSSVQGKAGNTIYF.

V gene TRBV5-4 combines with J gene TRBJ1-1, with 8 bases lining up with TRBD1. CDR1 and CDR2 (germline): SGHNT, YYREEE (reference sequence). The CDR3 totals 17 residues. V lost 3 bases, J lost 0 bases, and 10 bases stayed unmatched. CDR3 nucleotide sequence: TGTGCCAGCAGCTCCGGACAGGGCCCGATGTTGAACACTGAAGCTTTCTTT. This gives the protein CASSSGQGPMLNTEAFF. The full variable domain, with the rest looked up from reference TRBV5-4 and TRBJ1-1, is ETGVTQSPTHLIKTRGQQVTLRCSSQSGHNTVSWYQQALGQGPQFIFQYYREEENGRGNFPPRFSGLQFPNYSSELNVNALELDDSALYLCASSSGQGPMLNTEAFFGQGTRLTVV.

The chain links TRBV27 to TRBJ2-3; D is uncertain. The CDR3 spans 11 residues. V was cut by 4 bases and J by 4 bases, with 3 bases left in between. Germline lookup yields CDR1 MNHEY and CDR2 SMNVEV (reference sequence). This CDR3 is CASSSSDTQYF. DNA for the CDR3: TGTGCCAGCAGTTCCTCAGATACGCAGTATTTT.

The chain couples TRBV19 to TRBJ1-2; the D gene is possibly TRBD1 (6 bases). V was pared by 7 bases and J by 8 bases, with 17 bases between. The CDR3 loop spans 13 amino acids. Per the germline V gene, CDR1 is LNHDA and CDR2 is SQIVND (reference sequence). The CDR3 loop is CASNERSGDGYTF. CDR3 bases: TGTGCCAGTAATGAAAGGTCAGGGGACGGCTACACCTTC.

This chain links TRBV5-1 with TRBJ2-1; 11 nucleotides agree with TRBD2. Germline trimming cut 0 bases from V and 9 bases from J; bases unmatched to any gene: 8. Germline values: CDR1 SGHRS, CDR2 YFSETQ. The CDR3 loop spans 16 amino acids. The CDR3 nucleotides are TGCGCCAGCAGCTTGGAACCGCTAGCGGGAGGAGGTGAGCAGTTCTTC. It specifies CASSLEPLAGGGEQFF.

This chain connects TRBV2 to TRBJ2-5; D is perhaps TRBD1 (6 bases). Trimming took 6 bases from V and 5 from J, leaving 10 bases between them. CDR3 length: 12 amino acids. Germline assignment: CDR1 SNHLY and CDR2 FYNNEI. The CDR3 region is CASSIRGETQYF. CDR3 nucleotides: TGTGCCAGCAGCATCAGGGGCGAGACCCAGTACTTC.

This chain joins TRBV5-1 and TRBJ2-2; TRBD2 agrees at 10 bases. The trim removed 4 bases at V and 4 bases at J, leaving 7 bases unmatched. There are 16 residues in the CDR3. The germline CDR1 and CDR2 sequences are SGHRS and YFSETQ. The CDR3 here is CASSPDSGRPTGELFF. The CDR3 bases are TGCGCCAGCAGCCCGGATAGCGGGAGGCCCACCGGGGAGCTGTTTTTT.

The chain employs TRBV2 and TRBJ2-7; tentatively, D is TRBD2 (6 bases). Trimming cost V 1 base and J 0 bases, with 10 bases left between them. CDR3 length: 15 amino acids. CDR1 is SNHLY and CDR2 is FYNNEI in the germline V gene. CDR3 sequence reads: CASSEGTIASYEQYF. CDR3 DNA: TGTGCCAGCAGTGAAGGGACTATCGCCTCCTACGAGCAGTACTTC.

The chain uses TRBV19 and TRBJ2-3; 8 bases are a match to TRBD2. Germline CDR1 LNHDA, CDR2 SQIVND (reference sequence). V lost 10 bases, J lost 0 bases, and 15 bases stayed unmatched. The CDR3 totals 17 residues. CDR3 bases: TGTGCCATTCCTCCATATAGTAGCGGGACTAGCACAGATACGCAGTATTTT. Residues: CAIPPYSSGTSTDTQYF. Full variable domain (rest looked up from reference TRBV19 and TRBJ2-3): DGGITQSPKYLFRKEGQNVTLSCEQNLNHDAMYWYRQDPGQGLRLIYYSQIVNDFQKGDIAEGYSVSREKKESFPLTVTSAQKNPTAFYLCAIPPYSSGTSTDTQYFGPGTRLTVL.

The gene calls are TRBV19 and TRBJ2-1, with TRBD1 identical over 9 bases. Germline CDR1 and CDR2: LNHDA and SQIVND (reference sequence). The CDR3 is 17 residues long. Trimming at V came to 4 bases and at J to 3 bases, leaving 10 bases not matched to a gene. CDR3 in amino acids: CASSSRTGGAGYNEQFF. The CDR3, as DNA: TGTGCCAGTAGTAGTAGAACAGGGGGCGCCGGCTACAATGAGCAGTTCTTC.

The chain combines TRBV19 with TRBJ1-5; D is undetermined. This CDR3 contains 14 residues. Trimming left V 3 bases short and J 3 bases short, with 9 bases between. Germline V CDR1 and CDR2: LNHDA, SQIVND (reference sequence). Here the CDR3 DNA reads TGTGCCAGTAGTATGAGGGTGATCAATCAGCCCCAGCATTTT. Protein: CASSMRVINQPQHF.

This chain links TRBV30 with TRBJ2-2, with D maybe TRBD1 (6 bases). CDR1 and CDR2 (germline): GTSNPN, SVGIG (reference sequence). The CDR3 has 13 amino acids. V was shortened by 4 bases and J by 4 bases, with 10 bases between the two germline ends. CDR3 nucleotide sequence: TGTGCCTGGACCACAGGGCGCACCGGGGAGCTGTTTTTT. Translated: CAWTTGRTGELFF.

This chain joins TRBV19 and TRBJ2-5; possible D gene TRBD1, 6 bases. The germline V gene encodes CDR1 LNHDA and CDR2 SQIVND (reference sequence). Trimming shortened V by 6 bases and J by 4 bases, and 15 bases separated the two germline ends. This CDR3 has 14 residues. The CDR3 is CASSPTGYGETQYF. DNA of the CDR3: TGTGCCAGTAGCCCCACAGGGTACGGAGAGACCCAGTACTTC.

This rearrangement joins TRBV7-8 to TRBJ1-5, with no clear D. V was shortened by 0 bases and J by 4 bases, with 7 bases between the two germline ends. The CDR3 covers 14 residues. CDR1 and CDR2 (germline): SGHVS, FQNEAQ. In nucleotides, the CDR3 is TGTGCCAGCAGCTTAGCGACACTTAATCAGCCCCAGCATTTT. Translated, it gives CASSLATLNQPQHF.